A selection of T cell receptor beta chains follows, all from one sample in a study of cytomegalovirus exposure and HLA in healthy donors. Profiled with immunoSEQ multiplex PCR; TCRdb holds only in-frame clones, not every one. The profile covers 80,000 to 100,000 clones, with 55% to 80% appearing a single time and about 3.5% taken by the ten largest. The sample comprised PBMCs. The receptors come from a middle-aged man in good health and CMV-seronegative. CDR3s leave out the opening cysteine and the closing phenylalanine or tryptophan. Each record gives: V gene, D gene, CDR3 protein. The D gene is left open where the match is weak.

>TRBV4-2|TRBD2
ASSQDPAGVVGETQY
>TRBV7-8|NA
ASSSMAPANYGYT
>TRBV5-6|NA
ASSLGGAATMNTEAF
>TRBV4-1|NA
ASSPDRLSNQPQH
>TRBV27|TRBD2
ASSLLQGSGGAYEQY
>TRBV25-1|TRBD1
ASSSGQGNEQF
>TRBV19|TRBD2
ASGTSGGPRSLGEQF
>TRBV11-2|NA
ASSLNRAYEQY
>TRBV7-9|TRBD2
ASSPLGTSGYYNEQF
>TRBV6-4|NA
ASRLIVRNEQF
>TRBV28|NA
ASKEGSSSGNTIY
>TRBV4-1|TRBD1
ASSHPPGQGMGYEQY
>TRBV7-9|TRBD2
ASSLIAGGETQY
>TRBV25-1|TRBD2
ASSDTTERGVNNEQF
>TRBV6-5|TRBD1
ASMDRTNYGYT
>TRBV9|TRBD2
ASSLTTGGLISEQF